Listed here is a single TCR beta chain. This clone was seen only once. What antigen it recognizes has not been identified. Base qualities are not recorded, but no much larger clone differs from it by a single base. This specimen belongs to a study of T cells in localized non-small cell lung cancer (dated by TCRdb to the early 2020s). With regard to the full study: The study examined T cell repertoires in roughly 240 patients with early-stage NSCLC and compared tumors with uninvolved tumor-adjacent lungs. All 230 or so NSCLC patients in the cohort were treatment-naive and had localized lung tumors that were resected. NSCLC patients had a mean age of around 66 years, and more than 120 were male and 85 to 110 female. Summary of the overall study and its limitations: A median of roughly 60 of the top 100 tumor clones were detected in paired uninvolved adjacent lung, and under 30 of these tumor clones were also found among the top 100 clones of the paired uninvolved adjacent lung. Longer overall survival was associated with higher blood T cell density, whereas shorter survival was associated with higher adjacent-lung clonality. Since the design was exploratory, TCR variables were selected using unadjusted p-values with no false-discovery rate correction. The highest T cell clonality was observed in uninvolved tumor-adjacent lung, where clonality exceeded that of tumor, suggesting that antigenic responses were more focused in uninvolved tumor-adjacent lung. Because multi-region tumor sequencing was not performed, intratumor heterogeneity could not be ruled out.

The immunoSEQ Assay was used to sequence TCR beta CDR3 regions from DNA. As for the original processing: To compute T cell density, TCR beta template counts were normalized to usable DNA, which was estimated by amplifying housekeeping genes. Richness was estimated with the preseqR package, extrapolating to 400,000 templates for PBMC samples and 120,000 templates for tissue samples. Clonality was calculated as one minus Pielou's evenness. Tissue-enriched TCRs were identified by differential abundance testing using productive amino-acid clonotypes, minimum total count 5 and alpha 0.1. The Jaccard Index and the Morisita Overlap Index were used to measure repertoire overlap between compartments. TCR beta CDR3s were clustered by GLIPH together with public tetramer-defined viral CDR3s, and at least three viral sequences plus V-gene enrichment were required for viral motifs. Here the immuneACCESS table is served through TCRdb, limited to in-frame sequences with V and J called. Missing clones are a known gap in these copies; in checked studies unresolved V genes cover under half, and the rest lacks a known reason. V and J calls and clone size are as listed in that table; D and trimming were resolved from the DNA. Recorded for this sample are nearly 35,000 clones; approximately 90% of them occurred a single time. The biggest ten clones account for about 11% of the sample.

At diagnosis, peripheral blood, uninvolved tumor-adjacent lung and tumor were collected and stored as a combination of fresh-frozen and FFPE material. For TCR repertoire profiling, the blood samples were analyzed as peripheral blood mononuclear cells. The material sequenced was peripheral blood mononuclear cells, taken before any cancer treatment. This clonotype originated in a female donor at least 60 years old with stage II lung adenocarcinoma.

The DNA is as follows: TGTGCCAGTAAAACTGGGGACGGCAATCAGCCCCAGCATTTT. Translated, it reads CASKTGDGNQPQHF. The sequence links TRBV2 to TRBJ1-5; tentative D gene TRBD1, with 5 bases matching. The CDR3 runs 14 amino acids, cysteine and phenylalanine included. The sequence is cut down to CDR3 DNA, 42 bases in frame from base 1. The trim is 9 bases for V and 2 bases for J, with a gap of 14 bases between the germline ends. Reading the germline V gene gives CDR1 SNHLY and CDR2 FYNNEI.